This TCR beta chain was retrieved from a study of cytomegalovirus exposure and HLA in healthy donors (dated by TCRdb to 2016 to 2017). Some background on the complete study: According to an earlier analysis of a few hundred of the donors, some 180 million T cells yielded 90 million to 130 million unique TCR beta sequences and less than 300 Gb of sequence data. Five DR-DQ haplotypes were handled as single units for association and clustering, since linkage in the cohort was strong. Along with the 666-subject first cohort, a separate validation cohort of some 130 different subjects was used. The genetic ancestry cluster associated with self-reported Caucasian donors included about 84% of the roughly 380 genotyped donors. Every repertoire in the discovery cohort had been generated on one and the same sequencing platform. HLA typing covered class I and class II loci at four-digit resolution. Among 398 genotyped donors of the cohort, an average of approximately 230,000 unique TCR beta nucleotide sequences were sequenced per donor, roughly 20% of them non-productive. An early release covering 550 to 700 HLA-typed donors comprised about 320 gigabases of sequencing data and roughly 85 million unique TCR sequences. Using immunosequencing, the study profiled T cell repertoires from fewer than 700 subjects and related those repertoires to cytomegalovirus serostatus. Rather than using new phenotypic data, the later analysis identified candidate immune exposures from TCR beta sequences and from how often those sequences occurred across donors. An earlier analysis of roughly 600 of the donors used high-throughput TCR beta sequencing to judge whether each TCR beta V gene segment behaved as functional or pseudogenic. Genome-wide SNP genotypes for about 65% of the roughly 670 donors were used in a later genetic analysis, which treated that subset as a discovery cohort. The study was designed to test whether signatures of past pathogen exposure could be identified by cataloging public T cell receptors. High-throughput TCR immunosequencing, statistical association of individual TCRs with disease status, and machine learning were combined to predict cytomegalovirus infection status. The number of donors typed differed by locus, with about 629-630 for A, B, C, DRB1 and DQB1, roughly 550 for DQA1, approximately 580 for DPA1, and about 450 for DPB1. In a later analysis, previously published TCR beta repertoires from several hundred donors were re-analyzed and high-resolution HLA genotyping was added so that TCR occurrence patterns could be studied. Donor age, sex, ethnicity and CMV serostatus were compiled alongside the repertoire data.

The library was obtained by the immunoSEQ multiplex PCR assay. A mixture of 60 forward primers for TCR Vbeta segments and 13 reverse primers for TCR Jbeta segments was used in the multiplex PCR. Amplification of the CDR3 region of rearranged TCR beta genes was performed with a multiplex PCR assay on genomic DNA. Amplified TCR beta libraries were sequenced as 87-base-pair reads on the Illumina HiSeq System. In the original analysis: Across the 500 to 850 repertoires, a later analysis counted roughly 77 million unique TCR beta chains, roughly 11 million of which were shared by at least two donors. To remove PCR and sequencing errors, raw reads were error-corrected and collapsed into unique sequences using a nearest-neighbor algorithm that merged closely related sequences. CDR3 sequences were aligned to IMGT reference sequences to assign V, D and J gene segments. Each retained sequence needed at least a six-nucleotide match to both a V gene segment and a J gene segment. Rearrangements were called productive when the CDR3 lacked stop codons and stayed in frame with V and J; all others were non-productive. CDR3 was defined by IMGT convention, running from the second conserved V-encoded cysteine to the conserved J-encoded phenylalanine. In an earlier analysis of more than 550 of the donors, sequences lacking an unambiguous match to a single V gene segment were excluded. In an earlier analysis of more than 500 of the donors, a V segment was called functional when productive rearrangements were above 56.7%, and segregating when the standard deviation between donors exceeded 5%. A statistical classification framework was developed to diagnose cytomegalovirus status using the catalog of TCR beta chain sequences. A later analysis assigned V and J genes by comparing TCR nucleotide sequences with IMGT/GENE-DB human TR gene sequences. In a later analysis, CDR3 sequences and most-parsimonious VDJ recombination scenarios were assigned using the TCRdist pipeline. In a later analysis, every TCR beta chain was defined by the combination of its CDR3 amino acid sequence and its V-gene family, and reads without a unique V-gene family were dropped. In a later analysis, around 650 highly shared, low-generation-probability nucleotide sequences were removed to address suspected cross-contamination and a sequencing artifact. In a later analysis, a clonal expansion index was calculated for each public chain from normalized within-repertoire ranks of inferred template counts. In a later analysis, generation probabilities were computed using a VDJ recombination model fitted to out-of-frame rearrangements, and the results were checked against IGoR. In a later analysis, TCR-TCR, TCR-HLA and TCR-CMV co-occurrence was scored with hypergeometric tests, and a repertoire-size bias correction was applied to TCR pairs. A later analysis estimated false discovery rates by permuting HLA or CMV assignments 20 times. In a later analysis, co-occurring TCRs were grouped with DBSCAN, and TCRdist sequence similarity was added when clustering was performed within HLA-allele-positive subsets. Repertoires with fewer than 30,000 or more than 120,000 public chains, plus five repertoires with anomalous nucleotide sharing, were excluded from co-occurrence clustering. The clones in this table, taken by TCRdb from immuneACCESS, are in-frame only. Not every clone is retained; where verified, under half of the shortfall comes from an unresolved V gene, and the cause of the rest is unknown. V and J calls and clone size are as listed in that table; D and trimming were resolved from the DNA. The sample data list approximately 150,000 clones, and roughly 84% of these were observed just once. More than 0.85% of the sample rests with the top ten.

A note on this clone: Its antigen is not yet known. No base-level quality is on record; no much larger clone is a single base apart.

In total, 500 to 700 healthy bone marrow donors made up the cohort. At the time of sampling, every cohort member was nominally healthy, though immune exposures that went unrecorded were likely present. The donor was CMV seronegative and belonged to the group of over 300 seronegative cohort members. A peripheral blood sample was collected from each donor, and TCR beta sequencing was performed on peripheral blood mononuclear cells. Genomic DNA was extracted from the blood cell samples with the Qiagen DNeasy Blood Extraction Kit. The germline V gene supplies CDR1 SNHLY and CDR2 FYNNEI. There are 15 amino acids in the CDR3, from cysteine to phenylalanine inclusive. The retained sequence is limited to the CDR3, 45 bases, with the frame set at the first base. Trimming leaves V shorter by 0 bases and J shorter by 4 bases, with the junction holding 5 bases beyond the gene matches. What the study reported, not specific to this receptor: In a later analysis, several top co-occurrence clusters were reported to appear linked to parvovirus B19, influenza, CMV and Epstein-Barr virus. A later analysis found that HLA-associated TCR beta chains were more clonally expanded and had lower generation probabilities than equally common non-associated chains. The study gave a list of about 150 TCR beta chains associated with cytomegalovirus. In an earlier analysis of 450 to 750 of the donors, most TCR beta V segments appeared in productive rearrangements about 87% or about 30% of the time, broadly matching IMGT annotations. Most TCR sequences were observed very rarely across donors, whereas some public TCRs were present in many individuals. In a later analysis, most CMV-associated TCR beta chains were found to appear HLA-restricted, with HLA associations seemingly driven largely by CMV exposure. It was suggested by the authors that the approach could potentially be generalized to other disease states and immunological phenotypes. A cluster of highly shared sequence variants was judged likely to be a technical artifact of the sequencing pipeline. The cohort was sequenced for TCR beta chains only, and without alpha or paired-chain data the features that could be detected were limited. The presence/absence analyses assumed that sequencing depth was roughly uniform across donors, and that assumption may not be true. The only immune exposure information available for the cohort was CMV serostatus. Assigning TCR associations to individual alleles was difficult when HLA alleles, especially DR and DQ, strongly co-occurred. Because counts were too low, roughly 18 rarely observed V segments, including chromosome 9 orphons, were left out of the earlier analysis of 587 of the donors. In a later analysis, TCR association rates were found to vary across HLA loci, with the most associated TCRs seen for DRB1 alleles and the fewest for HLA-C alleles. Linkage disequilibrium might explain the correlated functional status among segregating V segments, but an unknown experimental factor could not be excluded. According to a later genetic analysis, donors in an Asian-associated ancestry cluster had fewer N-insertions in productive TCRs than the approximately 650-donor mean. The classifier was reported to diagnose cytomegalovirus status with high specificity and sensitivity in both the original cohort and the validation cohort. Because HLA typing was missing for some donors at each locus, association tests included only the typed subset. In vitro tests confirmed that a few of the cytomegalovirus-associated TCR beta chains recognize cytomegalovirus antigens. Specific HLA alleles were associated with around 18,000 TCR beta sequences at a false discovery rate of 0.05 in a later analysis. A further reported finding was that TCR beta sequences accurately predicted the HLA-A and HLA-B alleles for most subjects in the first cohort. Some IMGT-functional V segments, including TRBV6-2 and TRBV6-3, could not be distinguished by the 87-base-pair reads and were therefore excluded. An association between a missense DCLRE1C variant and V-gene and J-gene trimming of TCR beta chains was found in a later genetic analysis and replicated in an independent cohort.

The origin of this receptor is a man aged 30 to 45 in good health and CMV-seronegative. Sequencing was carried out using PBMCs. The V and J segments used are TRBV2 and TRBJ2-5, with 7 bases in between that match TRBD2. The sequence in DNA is TGTGCCAGCAGTGAAGCGCTTTGGGGGGGAGAGACCCAGTACTTC. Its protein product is CASSEALWGGETQYF.